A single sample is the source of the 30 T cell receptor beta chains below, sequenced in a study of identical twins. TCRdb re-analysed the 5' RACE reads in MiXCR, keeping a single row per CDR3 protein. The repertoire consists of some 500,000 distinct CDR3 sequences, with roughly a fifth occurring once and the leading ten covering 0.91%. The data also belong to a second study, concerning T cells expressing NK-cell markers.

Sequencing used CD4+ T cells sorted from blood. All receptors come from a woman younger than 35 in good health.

CDR3 bases: TGTGCCAGCAGTGAAGCAGGGACAGTCGCCCCCACCTTC. It codes for CASSEAGTVAPTF. The chain recombines TRBV6-1 with TRBJ1-2, with 7 bases fitting TRBD1. The CDR3 is made up of 13 amino acids. Trimming removed 0 bases from V and 13 bases from J; junction bases left unmatched: 8. Germline V lookup: CDR1 MNHNS, CDR2 SASEGT.

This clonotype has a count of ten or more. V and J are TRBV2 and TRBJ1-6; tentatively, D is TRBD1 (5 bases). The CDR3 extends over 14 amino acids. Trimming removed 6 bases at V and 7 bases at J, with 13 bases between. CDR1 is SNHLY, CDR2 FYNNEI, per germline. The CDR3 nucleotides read TGTGCCAGCAGGGCGGGACTCCAGAATTCACCCCTCCACTTT. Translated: CASRAGLQNSPLHF.

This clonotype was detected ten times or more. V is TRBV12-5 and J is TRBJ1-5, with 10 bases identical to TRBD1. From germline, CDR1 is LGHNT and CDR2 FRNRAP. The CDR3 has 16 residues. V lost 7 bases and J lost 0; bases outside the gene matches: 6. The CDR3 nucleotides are TGTGCTAGTGCCGGGGGGACAGGGGATAGCAATCAGCCCCAGCATTTT. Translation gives CASAGGTGDSNQPQHF.

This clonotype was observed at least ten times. The CDR3 DNA is TGCGCCAGCAGCTTGGGACAGTACTACAATGAGCAGTTCTTC. Translation gives CASSLGQYYNEQFF. The chain carries TRBV5-1 and TRBJ2-1; D may be TRBD1 (5 bases). V was trimmed by 0 bases and J by 3 bases, leaving 7 bases between them. This CDR3 region has 14 residues. Germline values: CDR1 SGHRS, CDR2 YFSETQ. Together with reference TRBV5-1 and TRBJ2-1, the CDR3 gives the full variable domain: KAGVTQTPRYLIKTRGQQVTLSCSPISGHRSVSWYQQTPGQGLQFLFEYFSETQRNKGNFPGRFSGRQFSNSRSEMNVSTLELGDSALYLCASSLGQYYNEQFFGPGTRLTVL.

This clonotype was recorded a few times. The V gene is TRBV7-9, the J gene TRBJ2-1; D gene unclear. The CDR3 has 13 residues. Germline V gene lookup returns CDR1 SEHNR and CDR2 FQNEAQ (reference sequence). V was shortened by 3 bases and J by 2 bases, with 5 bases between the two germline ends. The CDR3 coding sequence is TGTGCCAGCAGCTTCTCCCCCTACAATGAGCAGTTCTTC. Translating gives CASSFSPYNEQFF.

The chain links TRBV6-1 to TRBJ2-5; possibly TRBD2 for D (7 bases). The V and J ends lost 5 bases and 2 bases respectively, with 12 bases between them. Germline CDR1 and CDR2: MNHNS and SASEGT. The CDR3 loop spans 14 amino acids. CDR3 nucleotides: TGTGCCAGCAGTCGGGGGGCTTCGCAAGAGACCCAGTACTTC. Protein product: CASSRGASQETQYF.

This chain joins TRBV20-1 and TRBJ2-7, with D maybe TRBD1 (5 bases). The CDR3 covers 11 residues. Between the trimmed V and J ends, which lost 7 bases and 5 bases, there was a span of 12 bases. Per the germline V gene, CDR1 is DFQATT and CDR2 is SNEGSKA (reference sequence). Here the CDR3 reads CSVQQADEQYF. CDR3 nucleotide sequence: TGCAGTGTGCAACAGGCGGACGAGCAGTACTTC.

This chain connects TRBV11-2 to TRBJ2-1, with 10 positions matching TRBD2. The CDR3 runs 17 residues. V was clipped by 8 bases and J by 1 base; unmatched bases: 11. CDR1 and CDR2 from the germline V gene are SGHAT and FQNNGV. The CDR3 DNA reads TGTGCCAGCGTCGGGGCCCATAGCGGGAGGTCCTACAATGAGCAGTTCTTC. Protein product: CASVGAHSGRSYNEQFF.

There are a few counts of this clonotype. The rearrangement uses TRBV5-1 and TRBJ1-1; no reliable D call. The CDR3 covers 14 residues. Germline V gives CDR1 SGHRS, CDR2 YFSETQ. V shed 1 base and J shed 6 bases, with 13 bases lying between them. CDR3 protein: CASSLSGNNPEAFF. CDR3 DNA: TGCGCCAGCAGCTTGTCGGGTAACAACCCTGAAGCTTTCTTT.

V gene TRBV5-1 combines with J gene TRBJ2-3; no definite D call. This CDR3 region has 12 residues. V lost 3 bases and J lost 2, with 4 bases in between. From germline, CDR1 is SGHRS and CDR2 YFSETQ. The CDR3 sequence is CASSYYTDTQYF. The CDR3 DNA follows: TGCGCCAGCAGCTACTACACAGATACGCAGTATTTT. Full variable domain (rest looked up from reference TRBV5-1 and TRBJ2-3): KAGVTQTPRYLIKTRGQQVTLSCSPISGHRSVSWYQQTPGQGLQFLFEYFSETQRNKGNFPGRFSGRQFSNSRSEMNVSTLELGDSALYLCASSYYTDTQYFGPGTRLTVL.

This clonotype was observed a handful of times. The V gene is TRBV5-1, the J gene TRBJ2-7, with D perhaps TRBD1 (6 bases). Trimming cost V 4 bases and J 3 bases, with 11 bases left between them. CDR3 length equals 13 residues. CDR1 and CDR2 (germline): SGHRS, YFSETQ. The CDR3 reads CASSPQQGYEQYF. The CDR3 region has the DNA TGCGCCAGCAGCCCCCAACAGGGCTACGAGCAGTACTTC.

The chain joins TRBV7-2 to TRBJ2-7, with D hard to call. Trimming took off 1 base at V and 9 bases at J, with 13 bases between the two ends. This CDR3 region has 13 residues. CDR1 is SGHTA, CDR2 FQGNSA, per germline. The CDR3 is CASSLGLSNPQYF. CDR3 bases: TGTGCCAGCAGCTTAGGACTTTCGAACCCGCAGTACTTC.

This CDR3 is CASSQVGTSAHEQYF. CDR3 in DNA: TGTGCCAGCAGCCAAGTTGGGACTAGCGCTCACGAGCAGTACTTC. This rearrangement joins TRBV4-2 to TRBJ2-7; 10 nucleotides agree with TRBD2. Germline trimming cut 1 base from V and 5 bases from J; bases unmatched to any gene: 5. CDR1 is LGHNA and CDR2 is YNFKEQ in the germline V gene. The CDR3 extends over 15 amino acids.

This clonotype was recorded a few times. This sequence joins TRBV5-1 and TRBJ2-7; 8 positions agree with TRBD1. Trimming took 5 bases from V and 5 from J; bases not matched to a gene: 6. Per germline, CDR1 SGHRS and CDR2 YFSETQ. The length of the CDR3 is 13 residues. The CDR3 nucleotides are TGCGCCAGCAGAGGACAGGGTGTCAACGAGCAGTACTTC. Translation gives CASRGQGVNEQYF.

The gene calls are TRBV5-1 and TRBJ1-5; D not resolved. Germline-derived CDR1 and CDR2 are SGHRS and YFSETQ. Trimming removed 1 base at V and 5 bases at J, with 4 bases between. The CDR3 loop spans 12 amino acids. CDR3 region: CASSLSHQPQHF. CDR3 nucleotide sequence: TGCGCCAGCAGCTTGAGCCATCAGCCCCAGCATTTT. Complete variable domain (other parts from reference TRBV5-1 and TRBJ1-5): KAGVTQTPRYLIKTRGQQVTLSCSPISGHRSVSWYQQTPGQGLQFLFEYFSETQRNKGNFPGRFSGRQFSNSRSEMNVSTLELGDSALYLCASSLSHQPQHFGDGTRLSIL.

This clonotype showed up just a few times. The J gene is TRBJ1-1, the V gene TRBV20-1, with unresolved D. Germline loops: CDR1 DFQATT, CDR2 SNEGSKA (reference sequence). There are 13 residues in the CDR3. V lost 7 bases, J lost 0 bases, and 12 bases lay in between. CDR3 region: CSVRRHLNTEAFF. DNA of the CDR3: TGCAGTGTCAGGAGACACCTGAACACTGAAGCTTTCTTT.

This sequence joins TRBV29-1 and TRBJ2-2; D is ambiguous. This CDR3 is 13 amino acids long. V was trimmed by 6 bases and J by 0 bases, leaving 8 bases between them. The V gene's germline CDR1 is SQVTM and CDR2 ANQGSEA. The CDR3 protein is CSVKDANTGELFF. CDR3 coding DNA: TGCAGCGTAAAGGACGCGAACACCGGGGAGCTGTTTTTT.

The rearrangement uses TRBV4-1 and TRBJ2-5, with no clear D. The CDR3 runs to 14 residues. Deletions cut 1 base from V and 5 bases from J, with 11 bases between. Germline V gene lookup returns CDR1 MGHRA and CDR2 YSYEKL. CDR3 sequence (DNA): TGCGCCAGCAGCCAAGTACCCCACGGTGAGACCCAGTACTTC. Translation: CASSQVPHGETQYF.

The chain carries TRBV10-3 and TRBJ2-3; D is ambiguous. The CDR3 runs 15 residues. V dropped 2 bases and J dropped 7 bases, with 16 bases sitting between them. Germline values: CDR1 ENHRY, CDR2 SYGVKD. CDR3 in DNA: TGTGCCATCAGTGAGGGAACCGACGATAGAAATACGCAGTATTTT. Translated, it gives CAISEGTDDRNTQYF.

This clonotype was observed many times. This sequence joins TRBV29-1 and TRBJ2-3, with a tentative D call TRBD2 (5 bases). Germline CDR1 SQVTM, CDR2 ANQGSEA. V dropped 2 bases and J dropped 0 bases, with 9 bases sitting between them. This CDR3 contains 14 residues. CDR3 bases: TGCAGCGTTGAATGGAGGCCCAGCACAGATACGCAGTATTTT. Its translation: CSVEWRPSTDTQYF.

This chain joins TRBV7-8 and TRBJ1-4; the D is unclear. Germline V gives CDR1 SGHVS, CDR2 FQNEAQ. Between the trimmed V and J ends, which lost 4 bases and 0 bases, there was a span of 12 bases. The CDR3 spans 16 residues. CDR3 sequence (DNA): TGTGCCAGCAGCTCAGCGTTAGTTGCAACTAATGAAAAACTGTTTTTT. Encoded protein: CASSSALVATNEKLFF. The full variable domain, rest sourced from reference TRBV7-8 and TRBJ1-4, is GAGVSQSPRYKVAKRGQDVALRCDPISGHVSLFWYQQALGQGPEFLTYFQNEAQLDKSGLPSDRFFAERPEGSVSTLKIQRTQQEDSAVYLCASSSALVATNEKLFFGSGTQLSVL.

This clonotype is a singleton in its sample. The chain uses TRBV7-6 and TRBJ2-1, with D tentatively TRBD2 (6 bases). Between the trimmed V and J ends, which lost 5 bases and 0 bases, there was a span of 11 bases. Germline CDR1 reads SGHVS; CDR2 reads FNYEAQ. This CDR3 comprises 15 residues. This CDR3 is CASSNRGYSYNEQFF. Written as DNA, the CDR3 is TGTGCCAGCAGCAATCGGGGGTACTCCTACAATGAGCAGTTCTTC. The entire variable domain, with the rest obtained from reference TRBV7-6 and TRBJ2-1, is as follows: GAGVSQSPRYKVTKRGQDVALRCDPISGHVSLYWYRQALGQGPEFLTYFNYEAQQDKSGLPNDRFSAERPEGSISTLTIQRTEQRDSAMYRCASSNRGYSYNEQFFGPGTRLTVL.

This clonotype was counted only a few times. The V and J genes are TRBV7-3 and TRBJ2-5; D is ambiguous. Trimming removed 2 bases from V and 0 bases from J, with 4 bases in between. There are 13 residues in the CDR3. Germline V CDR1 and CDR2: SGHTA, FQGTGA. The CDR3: CASSLVHQETQYF. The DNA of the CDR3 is TGTGCCAGCAGCTTAGTTCACCAAGAGACCCAGTACTTC.

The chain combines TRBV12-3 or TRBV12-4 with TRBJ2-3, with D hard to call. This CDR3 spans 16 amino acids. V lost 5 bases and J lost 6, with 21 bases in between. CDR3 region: CASSPRPGSIKDTQYF. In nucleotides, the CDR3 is TGTGCCAGCAGTCCTCGACCGGGCTCTATTAAGGATACGCAGTATTTT.

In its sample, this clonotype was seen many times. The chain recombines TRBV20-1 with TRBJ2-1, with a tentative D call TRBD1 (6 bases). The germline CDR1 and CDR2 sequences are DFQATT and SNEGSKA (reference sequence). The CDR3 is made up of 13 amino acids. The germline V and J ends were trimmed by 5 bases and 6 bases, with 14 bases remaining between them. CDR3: CSALLIRGNEQFF. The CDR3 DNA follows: TGCAGTGCTTTGCTAATCAGGGGCAATGAGCAGTTCTTC.

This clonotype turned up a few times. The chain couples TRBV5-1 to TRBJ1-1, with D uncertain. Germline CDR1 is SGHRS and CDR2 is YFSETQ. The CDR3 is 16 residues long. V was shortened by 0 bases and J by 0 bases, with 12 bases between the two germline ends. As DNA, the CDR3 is TGCGCCAGCAGCTTGGAGGCAGAGGCTATGAACACTGAAGCTTTCTTT. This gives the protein CASSLEAEAMNTEAFF. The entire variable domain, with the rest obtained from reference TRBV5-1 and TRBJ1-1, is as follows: KAGVTQTPRYLIKTRGQQVTLSCSPISGHRSVSWYQQTPGQGLQFLFEYFSETQRNKGNFPGRFSGRQFSNSRSEMNVSTLELGDSALYLCASSLEAEAMNTEAFFGQGTRLTVV.

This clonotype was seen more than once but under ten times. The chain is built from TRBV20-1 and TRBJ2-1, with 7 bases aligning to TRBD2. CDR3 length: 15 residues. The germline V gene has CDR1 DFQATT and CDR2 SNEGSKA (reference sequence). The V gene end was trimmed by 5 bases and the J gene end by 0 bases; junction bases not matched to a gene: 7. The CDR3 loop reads CSAAWRGSSYNEQFF. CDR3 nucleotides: TGCAGTGCTGCGTGGCGCGGGAGCTCCTACAATGAGCAGTTCTTC.

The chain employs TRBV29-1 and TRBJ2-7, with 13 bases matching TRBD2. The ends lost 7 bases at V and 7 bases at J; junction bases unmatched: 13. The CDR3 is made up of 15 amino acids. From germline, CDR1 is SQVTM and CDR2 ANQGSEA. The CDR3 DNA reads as TGCAGCGCCGCGGGGGGACTAGCGGGACTTGGGGAGCAGTACTTC. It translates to CSAAGGLAGLGEQYF.

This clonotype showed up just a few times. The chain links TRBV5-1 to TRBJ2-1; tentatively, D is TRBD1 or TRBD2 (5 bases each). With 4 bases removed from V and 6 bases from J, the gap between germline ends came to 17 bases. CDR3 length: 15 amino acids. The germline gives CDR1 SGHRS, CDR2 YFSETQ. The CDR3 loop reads CASSPGTSAGNEQFF. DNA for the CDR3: TGCGCCAGCAGCCCCGGGACGTCCGCCGGCAATGAGCAGTTCTTC. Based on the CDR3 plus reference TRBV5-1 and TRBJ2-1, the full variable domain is KAGVTQTPRYLIKTRGQQVTLSCSPISGHRSVSWYQQTPGQGLQFLFEYFSETQRNKGNFPGRFSGRQFSNSRSEMNVSTLELGDSALYLCASSPGTSAGNEQFFGPGTRLTVL.

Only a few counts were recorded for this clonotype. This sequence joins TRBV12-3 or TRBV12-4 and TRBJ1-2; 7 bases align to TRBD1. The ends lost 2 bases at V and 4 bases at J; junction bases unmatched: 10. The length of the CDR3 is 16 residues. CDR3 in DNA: TGTGCCAGCAGTTTATTTTCTCGGGACAGTACCTATGGCTACACCTTC. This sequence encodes CASSLFSRDSTYGYTF.